Listed here are 21 T cell receptor beta chains from one sample, sequenced in a study of CXCR3-negative and CXCR3-positive naive CD8 T cells. Carrying UMI labels, the TRB cDNA libraries were prepared through 5' RACE. TCRdb reanalyzed the 5' RACE reads and collapses them to one entry per CDR3 protein, without DNA. The data include tens of thousands of distinct CDR3 sequences; the top ten clones carry roughly 15%. Sequencing was performed on memory CD8+ T cells from blood. Every receptor here comes from a human donor in good health. Some clones in this sample may be carry-over from other donors' samples.

This rearrangement joins TRBV12-3 or TRBV12-4 to TRBJ2-7; TCRdb's D call, TRBD1, is unchecked because there is no DNA. The length of the CDR3 is 16 residues. CDR3 amino acids: CASSSTGTGSSYEQYF.

The CDR3 sequence: CASSYNDQEAYEQYF. V usage is TRBV6-2 or TRBV6-3 and J usage is TRBJ2-7. CDR1 is MNHEY, CDR2 SVGEGT, per germline. The CDR3 is 15 residues long.

V is TRBV4-1 and J is TRBJ2-1; TCRdb designates TRBD1, a call that cannot be tested without DNA. The CDR3 spans 14 residues. Germline V gives CDR1 MGHRA, CDR2 YSYEKL. This CDR3 reads CASSQMAGYNEQFF.

This sequence joins TRBV6-1 and TRBJ2-1; lacking DNA, the TRBD2 call made by TCRdb goes unchecked. The CDR3 is 16 amino acids. The V gene's germline CDR1 is MNHNS and CDR2 SASEGT. CDR3 loop: CASRNLAGGIYNEQFF.

V usage is TRBV28 and J usage is TRBJ2-7; TCRdb indicates TRBD2, and absent DNA this call remains unverified. From germline, CDR1 is MDHEN and CDR2 SYDVKM. The CDR3 is made up of 14 amino acids. Here the CDR3 reads CASSLGRERYEQYF.

The gene calls are TRBV28 and TRBJ2-1; without DNA, the TCRdb call of TRBD1 cannot be checked. From germline, CDR1 is MDHEN and CDR2 SYDVKM. The CDR3 covers 13 residues. The CDR3 spells CASGGQANNEQFF.

Here the CDR3 reads CASRQTTDTGELFF. V and J are TRBV12-3 or TRBV12-4 and TRBJ2-2. This CDR3 spans 14 amino acids.

V and J are TRBV19 and TRBJ2-3; the TCRdb call, TRBD1, lacks DNA for checking. In germline, CDR1 is LNHDA, CDR2 SQIVND (reference sequence). The CDR3 is made up of 14 amino acids. This chain's CDR3 is CASRSGGPADTQYF.

V is TRBV28 and J is TRBJ2-1; no DNA is available, so the TRBD2 call from TCRdb remains unchecked. CDR1 and CDR2 (germline): MDHEN, SYDVKM. The length of the CDR3 is 14 residues. This CDR3 reads CASGRLVNYNEQFF.

The J gene is TRBJ2-1, the V gene TRBV6-2 or TRBV6-3; TCRdb picks TRBD1, but there is no DNA to check that call. The CDR3 has 14 amino acids. Looked up from germline, CDR1 is MNHEY and CDR2 is SVGEGT. The CDR3 spells CASSYGPAPGEQFF.

This chain links TRBV20-1 with TRBJ2-3. The CDR3 extends over 14 amino acids. CDR1 is DFQATT and CDR2 is SNEGSKA in the germline V gene (reference sequence). The CDR3 sequence: CSASRRSSTDTQYF.

The chain links TRBV27 to TRBJ2-7; the TCRdb call, TRBD1, lacks DNA for checking. The CDR3 spans 14 residues. In germline, CDR1 is MNHEY, CDR2 SMNVEV (reference sequence). The CDR3 is CASSLLGRESEQYF.

This chain connects TRBV15 to TRBJ2-5; TCRdb returns TRBD1, unconfirmable since there is no DNA. CDR1 and CDR2 from the germline V gene are LNHNV and YYDKDF (reference sequence). The CDR3 is 14 residues long. This CDR3 reads CATSPRRGQETQYF.

V is TRBV6-6 and J is TRBJ1-1; TCRdb lists TRBD1, though no DNA is available to test this call. This CDR3 region has 15 residues. Germline assignment: CDR1 MNHNY and CDR2 SVGAGI (reference sequence). The CDR3 is CASSSPTGLNTEAFF.

This clonotype is called medium-sized based on its frequency. The V and J genes are TRBV28 and TRBJ2-1; TCRdb indicates TRBD2, and absent DNA this call remains unverified. This CDR3 spans 15 amino acids. Germline V CDR1 and CDR2: MDHEN, SYDVKM. This chain's CDR3 is CASTLGERGYNEQFF.

The chain is built from TRBV20-1 and TRBJ2-1. The CDR3 spans 11 residues. In germline, CDR1 is DFQATT, CDR2 SNEGSKA (reference sequence). This chain's CDR3 is CSASDYNEQFF.

J is TRBJ2-7 and V is TRBV27. CDR1 and CDR2 (germline): MNHEY, SMNVEV (reference sequence). There are 12 residues in the CDR3. The CDR3 reads CASSPNSYEQYF.

The rearrangement joins TRBV5-6 to TRBJ2-3. The CDR3 length is 16 residues. Germline-derived CDR1 and CDR2 are SGHDT and YYEEEE. CDR3 residues: CASSFVVSKDADTQYF.

The chain links TRBV6-5 to TRBJ2-7. From germline, CDR1 is MNHEY and CDR2 SVGAGI. CDR3 size: 14 residues. The CDR3 reads CASSYPGRSYEQYF.

V usage is TRBV6-5 and J usage is TRBJ2-7; the D gene TCRdb calls, TRBD1, cannot be checked with no DNA. This CDR3 spans 13 amino acids. Germline V gene lookup returns CDR1 MNHEY and CDR2 SVGAGI. The CDR3 spells CASSVGGLYEQYF.

The V and J genes are TRBV4-3 and TRBJ2-7; the D gene TCRdb calls, TRBD2, cannot be checked with no DNA. This CDR3 is 16 amino acids long. Looked up from germline, CDR1 is LGHNA and CDR2 is YSLEER. The CDR3 sequence: CASSQERRPSSYEQYF.